This is a list of T cell receptor beta chains from one sample in a study of blood T cell repertoires in COVID-19. The repertoire was sequenced with immunoSEQ multiplex PCR; TCRdb's copy has only in-frame clones and lacks some. The sample has tens of thousands of clones, around 75% seen once. Specimen: peripheral blood. These receptors were obtained from a woman aged 45-59 years with acute or convalescent COVID-19. Each CDR3 is given with its conserved first and last residue. The order of the fields is J gene, clone size, V gene, D gene, CDR3 DNA, CDR3 protein. The D gene is left open where the match is weak. Clone size is given for some rows only: seen once, a few or many times, or a class if the clone is expanded.

TRBJ2-2	-	TRBV11-2	TRBD1	TGTGCCAGCACCGGGACAGGGAAAAGGACCGGGGAGCTGTTTTTT	CASTGTGKRTGELFF
TRBJ1-1	-	TRBV6-6	TRBD1	TGTGCCAGCAGTGGGACAGGTTCGAACACTGAAGCTTTCTTT	CASSGTGSNTEAFF
TRBJ2-3	-	TRBV3-1/TRBV3-2	TRBD2	TGTGCCAGCAGCCAAACGCCGACTAGCGGGGGGGCCGTTACGCAGTATTTT	CASSQTPTSGGAVTQYF
TRBJ1-5	-	TRBV2	TRBD1	TGTGCCAGCACCGGACAGGGATCTAGCAATCAGCCCCAGCATTTT	CASTGQGSSNQPQHF
TRBJ1-2	once	TRBV5-5	-	TGTGCCAGCAGCTCAGTTAACTATGGCTACACCTTC	CASSSVNYGYTF
TRBJ2-1	-	TRBV11-3	-	TGTGCCAGCAGCAAGGGGGATAATGAGCAGTTCTTC	CASSKGDNEQFF
TRBJ1-1	-	TRBV28	TRBD1	TGTGCCAGCATACAGGGGGCAAGCACTGAAGCTTTCTTT	CASIQGASTEAFF
TRBJ1-1	once	TRBV29-1	-	TGCAGCGTTTATGACACTGGAGCTTTCTTT	CSVYDTGAFF
TRBJ1-2	-	TRBV12-3/TRBV12-4	TRBD1	TGTGCCAGCAGCCGCAGGGGGCTTTGGGGCTACACCTTC	CASSRRGLWGYTF
TRBJ2-4	-	TRBV13	-	TGTGCCAGCAGCTTAGGAGGCGGCATTCAGTACTTC	CASSLGGGIQYF
TRBJ1-2	-	TRBV28	TRBD1	TGTGCCAGCAGTTCTCCGGGACAGGGGGCGCGAGGCTATGGCTACACCTTC	CASSSPGQGARGYGYTF
TRBJ2-7	few	TRBV4-3	TRBD2	TGCGCCAGCAGCCAAGATCGGTTAGCGGGGGGTTCCCGCGCCTACGAGCAGTACTTC	CASSQDRLAGGSRAYEQYF
TRBJ1-2	once	TRBV5-1	-	TGCGCCAGCAGCTTGGCCTCGGGACTGTCCCTCCATGGCTACACCTTC	CASSLASGLSLHGYTF
TRBJ1-5	few	TRBV27	-	TGTGCCAGCAGCCTTGGGGGGGGGCAGCCCCAGCATTTT	CASSLGGGQPQHF
TRBJ1-1	-	TRBV27	-	TGTGCCAGCAGTCCTCCCGGGACAATGAACACTGAAGCTTTCTTT	CASSPPGTMNTEAFF
TRBJ2-1	-	TRBV11-2	TRBD2	TGTGCCAGCAGCCCTAGCGGGGGGCCCGGTTTCAGGCAGTTCTTC	CASSPSGGPGFRQFF
TRBJ1-5	-	TRBV15	-	TGTGCCACCAGCAGAGATGGAGGCGGCAATCAGCCCCAGCATTTT	CATSRDGGGNQPQHF
TRBJ2-5	-	TRBV6-5	-	TGTGCCAGCAGCAGAACAGGGCCAGAGACCCAGTACTTC	CASSRTGPETQYF
TRBJ2-2	-	TRBV6-6	-	TGTGCCAGCACCCCCAGGGCGATGAACACCGGGGAGCTGTTTTTT	CASTPRAMNTGELFF
TRBJ1-1	-	TRBV7-7	TRBD1	TGTGCCAGCAGCCGGGACAGGGACTCTGAAGCTTTCTTT	CASSRDRDSEAFF
TRBJ1-6	-	TRBV12-2	-	TGTGCAAGTCGAGGCTGGGACAGGGAAGCTCTCTATAATTCACCCCTCCACTTT	CASRGWDREALYNSPLHF
TRBJ2-5	-	TRBV29-1	-	TGCAGCGTTCCCGATAAGGGGGAGCAGACCCAGTACTTC	CSVPDKGEQTQYF